Listed below are T cell receptor beta chains from one sample, sequenced in a study of PD-1 blockade in mismatch repair-deficient tumors. Clones were sequenced by immunoSEQ multiplex PCR, and TCRdb holds only the in-frame ones, with some missing. Among 50,000 or so clones listed, 81% were seen once. The sample here was peripheral blood, taken about 20 weeks after starting pembrolizumab. The receptors were sampled from an adult with mismatch repair-deficient cancer. CDR3s include the opening cysteine and the closing phenylalanine or tryptophan. Fields, in order: D gene, clone size, V gene, J gene, CDR3 DNA, CDR3 protein. The D gene is left open where the match is weak. The size of a clone is reported for some rows only, either as once, few or many, or as a class for expanded clones.

D: -
size: -
V: TRBV7-3
J: TRBJ1-1
DNA: TGTGCCAGCAGCCCTCAGGGAACAAGCACTGAAGCTTTCTTT
CDR3: CASSPQGTSTEAFF

D: TRBD1
size: -
V: TRBV10-3
J: TRBJ1-2
DNA: TGTGCCATGGCGGGACAGGGGAGCTATGGCTACACCTTC
CDR3: CAMAGQGSYGYTF

D: -
size: -
V: TRBV5-8
J: TRBJ1-5
DNA: TGTGCCAGCAGCTTCAGACAGGACCAGCCCCAGCATTTT
CDR3: CASSFRQDQPQHF

D: -
size: -
V: TRBV9
J: TRBJ1-1
DNA: TGTGCCAGCAGGGGAGGCGGGAACACTGAAGCTTTCTTT
CDR3: CASRGGGNTEAFF

D: -
size: medium-sized
V: TRBV27
J: TRBJ2-4
DNA: TGTGCCAGCAGTTCCGCAGAGTCAGCCAAAAACATTCAGTACTTC
CDR3: CASSSAESAKNIQYF

D: TRBD2
size: -
V: TRBV11-2
J: TRBJ2-7
DNA: TGTGCCAGCAGCCTCGGGACTAGCGGGTTCTACGAGCAGTACTTC
CDR3: CASSLGTSGFYEQYF

D: -
size: few
V: TRBV6-5
J: TRBJ2-7
DNA: TGTGCCAGCAGTCAAACAGGGACGGAGCAGTACTTC
CDR3: CASSQTGTEQYF

D: -
size: few
V: TRBV18
J: TRBJ1-1
DNA: TGTGCCAGCTCACCAACTCCAGAGGGGGACACTGAAGCTTTCTTT
CDR3: CASSPTPEGDTEAFF

D: -
size: -
V: TRBV5-1
J: TRBJ2-3
DNA: TGCGCCAGCAGGGCCACTAGCACAGATACGCAGTATTTT
CDR3: CASRATSTDTQYF

D: TRBD1
size: few
V: TRBV6-6
J: TRBJ2-7
DNA: TGTGCCAGCAGATCCACGACAGGGTCCGAGCAGTACTTC
CDR3: CASRSTTGSEQYF

D: TRBD2
size: -
V: TRBV9
J: TRBJ2-7
DNA: TGTGCCAGCAGCGTAGAGGTGGGAGGGCCGGGAGAGCAGTACTTC
CDR3: CASSVEVGGPGEQYF

D: TRBD2
size: -
V: TRBV9
J: TRBJ2-1
DNA: TGTGCCAGCAGCGTAGGACTAGCGGGAGGGTGGGGAGAAAATGAGCAGTTCTTC
CDR3: CASSVGLAGGWGENEQFF

D: -
size: few
V: TRBV19
J: TRBJ2-2
DNA: TGTGCCAGTAGTGGAGCAGGGAACACCGGGGAGCTGTTTTTT
CDR3: CASSGAGNTGELFF

D: TRBD2
size: -
V: TRBV5-1
J: TRBJ2-2
DNA: TGCGCCAGCAGCTTGGGCGGGAGTTCGGGCACCGGGGAGCTGTTTTTT
CDR3: CASSLGGSSGTGELFF

D: -
size: once
V: TRBV18
J: TRBJ2-5
DNA: TGTGCCAGCTCACCATCGTTCCCAGCTCGGGAGACCCAGTACTTC
CDR3: CASSPSFPARETQYF

D: -
size: -
V: TRBV20-1
J: TRBJ2-3
DNA: TGCAGTGCTAGAGATCAAGATACGCAGTATTTT
CDR3: CSARDQDTQYF

D: -
size: -
V: TRBV9
J: TRBJ2-7
DNA: TGTGCCAGCAGCGGGTATACTAGCAGCTACGAGCAGTACTTC
CDR3: CASSGYTSSYEQYF

D: -
size: -
V: TRBV11-3
J: TRBJ2-3
DNA: TGTGCCACAAGGGGGGGGTCCCGCACAGATACGCAGTATTTT
CDR3: CATRGGSRTDTQYF

D: -
size: -
V: TRBV6-1
J: TRBJ1-1
DNA: TGTGCCAGCAGTGAAGACCGGGGGCGCGGGGGTGAAGCTTTCTTT
CDR3: CASSEDRGRGGEAFF

D: -
size: -
V: TRBV19
J: TRBJ1-5
DNA: TGTGCCAGTAGTCGAGATCTCAACCAGCCCCAGCATTTT
CDR3: CASSRDLNQPQHF

D: TRBD1
size: -
V: TRBV5-1
J: TRBJ1-1
DNA: TGCGCCAGCAGCTTGCAGGGACAGGGAGAGGGCACTGAAGCTTTCTTT
CDR3: CASSLQGQGEGTEAFF

D: TRBD2
size: -
V: TRBV27
J: TRBJ2-2
DNA: TGTGCCAGCAACAAACTAGCGGGGGACGGGGAGCTGTTTTTT
CDR3: CASNKLAGDGELFF

D: TRBD2
size: -
V: TRBV9
J: TRBJ2-1
DNA: TGTGCCAGCAGCGTAGTGGGACTAGTCTCCAATGAGCAGTTCTTC
CDR3: CASSVVGLVSNEQFF

D: -
size: -
V: TRBV5-1
J: TRBJ2-7
DNA: TGCGCCCTTCAGCCCGGTGAATACGAGCAGTACTTC
CDR3: CALQPGEYEQYF

D: -
size: -
V: TRBV11-2
J: TRBJ2-1
DNA: TGTGCCAGCAGCAACCGGAATGAGCAGTTCTTC
CDR3: CASSNRNEQFF

D: -
size: -
V: TRBV7-3
J: TRBJ2-1
DNA: TGTGCCAGCAGCTATGATGCCTACAATGAGCAGTTCTTC
CDR3: CASSYDAYNEQFF

D: -
size: -
V: TRBV6-5
J: TRBJ1-1
DNA: TGTGCCAGCAGTCCGGGACTCCAGAACACTGAAGCTTTCTTT
CDR3: CASSPGLQNTEAFF

D: TRBD1
size: -
V: TRBV27
J: TRBJ1-1
DNA: TGTGCCAGCAGGGGACAGGGGGGCACTGAAGCTTTCTTT
CDR3: CASRGQGGTEAFF

D: -
size: -
V: TRBV7-2
J: TRBJ2-5
DNA: TGTGCCAGCAGCTTAGCGCAGCAAGAGACCCAGTACTTC
CDR3: CASSLAQQETQYF

D: -
size: few
V: TRBV5-8
J: TRBJ2-4
DNA: TGTGCCAGCAGCCCACGGATAATACTAGCCAAAAACATTCAGTACTTC
CDR3: CASSPRIILAKNIQYF

D: -
size: -
V: TRBV7-6
J: TRBJ2-3
DNA: TGTGCCAGCAGCTTAGGAACGGGGAACACAGATACGCAGTATTTT
CDR3: CASSLGTGNTDTQYF

D: -
size: -
V: TRBV5-1
J: TRBJ1-1
DNA: TGCGCCAGCAGCTTCAATATGGTCACTGAAGCTTTCTTT
CDR3: CASSFNMVTEAFF

D: TRBD1
size: -
V: TRBV28
J: TRBJ1-4
DNA: TGTGCCAGCAGCCAAGGACAGGGGTGGGAAAAACTGTTTTTT
CDR3: CASSQGQGWEKLFF

D: -
size: -
V: TRBV10-3
J: TRBJ2-7
DNA: TGTGCCATCAGTAGCGGGACAGTCTCCTACGAGCAGTACTTC
CDR3: CAISSGTVSYEQYF

D: -
size: once
V: TRBV9
J: TRBJ2-1
DNA: TGTGCCAGCAGCGTAGGTTCGGGGTCCTACAATGAGCAGTTCTTC
CDR3: CASSVGSGSYNEQFF

D: -
size: -
V: TRBV29-1
J: TRBJ2-7
DNA: TGCAGCTCCACCTCAGGATACGAGCAGTACTTC
CDR3: CSSTSGYEQYF

D: TRBD1
size: -
V: TRBV5-1
J: TRBJ2-7
DNA: TGCGCCAGCAGGCCCGGACAGGGAAGTTACTACGAGCAGTACTTC
CDR3: CASRPGQGSYYEQYF

D: -
size: -
V: TRBV5-4
J: TRBJ1-1
DNA: TGTGCCAGCAGCCAAGACGGACTCACTGAAGCTTTCTTT
CDR3: CASSQDGLTEAFF

D: -
size: few
V: TRBV6-1
J: TRBJ1-2
DNA: TGTGCCAGCAGTGAATGGTCCGTGGGGGGCTACACCTTC
CDR3: CASSEWSVGGYTF

D: TRBD1
size: -
V: TRBV9
J: TRBJ1-2
DNA: TGTGCCAGCAGCGTAGATCACACAGGGGGCGCGGGTATCTATGGCTACACCTTC
CDR3: CASSVDHTGGAGIYGYTF

D: -
size: -
V: TRBV19
J: TRBJ2-3
DNA: TGTGCCAGTAGTATTACCGGGAGTAAGGATACGCAGTATTTT
CDR3: CASSITGSKDTQYF

D: TRBD1
size: -
V: TRBV4-3
J: TRBJ1-2
DNA: TGCGCCAGCAGCTACGGACAGGGTTATGGCTACACCTTC
CDR3: CASSYGQGYGYTF

D: -
size: -
V: TRBV6-5
J: TRBJ2-1
DNA: TGTGCCAGCAGTAGGGGGAGCTCCTACAATGAGCAGTTCTTC
CDR3: CASSRGSSYNEQFF

D: TRBD2
size: -
V: TRBV2
J: TRBJ2-1
DNA: TGTGCCAGCAGACTAGGACTAGCGGGCTCCTACAATGAGCAGTTCTTC
CDR3: CASRLGLAGSYNEQFF

D: -
size: -
V: TRBV4-1
J: TRBJ2-2
DNA: TGCGCCAGCAGCCAAAAACCACTAAGGACCGGGGAGCTGTTTTTT
CDR3: CASSQKPLRTGELFF

D: TRBD1
size: -
V: TRBV5-4
J: TRBJ2-2
DNA: TGTGCCAGCAGCTTGGCAGGAAACAGGGGTCTCGGGGAGCTGTTTTTT
CDR3: CASSLAGNRGLGELFF

D: TRBD2
size: -
V: TRBV19
J: TRBJ2-5
DNA: TGTGCCAGTAGTATGGCGACTAGCGTCGACTATCAAGAGACCCAGTACTTC
CDR3: CASSMATSVDYQETQYF

D: -
size: -
V: TRBV18
J: TRBJ1-5
DNA: TGTGCCAGCTCACCACTCCCATTTGTATTAGATGTGGCCCAGCATTTT
CDR3: CASSPLPFVLDVAQHF

D: -
size: -
V: TRBV7-9
J: TRBJ2-2
DNA: TGTGCCAGCAGCTTGGGTGGAACCGGGGAGCTGTTTTTT
CDR3: CASSLGGTGELFF

D: -
size: -
V: TRBV28
J: TRBJ1-1
DNA: TGTGCCAGCAGTTTAGAAGGACTCGGGAGCACTGAAGCTTTCTTT
CDR3: CASSLEGLGSTEAFF

D: -
size: -
V: TRBV9
J: TRBJ1-1
DNA: TGTGCCAGCAGCTCGACGACAGGACCTAACACTGAAGCTTTCTTT
CDR3: CASSSTTGPNTEAFF

D: -
size: -
V: TRBV5-6
J: TRBJ2-5
DNA: TGTGCCAGCAGCCCTCTAGAGGTCGGGGAGACCCAGTACTTC
CDR3: CASSPLEVGETQYF

D: -
size: -
V: TRBV5-1
J: TRBJ1-2
DNA: TGCGCCAGCAGCCTCGGATCAGGCCCGGGTGGCTACACCTTC
CDR3: CASSLGSGPGGYTF

D: TRBD2
size: -
V: TRBV5-1
J: TRBJ2-1
DNA: TGCGCCAGCAGCCCCAAACTAGCGGGAGGGCCTATTGAGCAGTTCTTC
CDR3: CASSPKLAGGPIEQFF